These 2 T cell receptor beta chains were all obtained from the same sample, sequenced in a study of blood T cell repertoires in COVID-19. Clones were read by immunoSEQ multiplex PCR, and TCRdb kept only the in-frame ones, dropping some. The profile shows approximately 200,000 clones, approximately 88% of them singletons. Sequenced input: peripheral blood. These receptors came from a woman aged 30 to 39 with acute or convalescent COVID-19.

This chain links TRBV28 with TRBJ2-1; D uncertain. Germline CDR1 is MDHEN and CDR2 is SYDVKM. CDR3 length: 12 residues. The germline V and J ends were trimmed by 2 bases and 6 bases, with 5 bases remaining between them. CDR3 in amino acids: CASSLVGNEQFF. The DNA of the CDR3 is TGTGCCAGCAGTTTAGTCGGCAATGAGCAGTTCTTC.

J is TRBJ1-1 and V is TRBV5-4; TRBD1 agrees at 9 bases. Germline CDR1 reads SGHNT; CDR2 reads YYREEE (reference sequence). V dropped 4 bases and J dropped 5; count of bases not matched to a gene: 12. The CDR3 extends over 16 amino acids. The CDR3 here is CASSGGADRGWTEAFF. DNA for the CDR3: TGTGCCAGCAGCGGGGGCGCGGACAGGGGTTGGACTGAAGCTTTCTTT.